Below, 28 T cell receptor beta chains from the same sample are listed, as sequenced in a study of tumor-infiltrating lymphocytes in primary liver carcinoma. From around 500 ng total RNA, TCR beta cDNA was generated with a primer in the constant region. Three rounds of nested multiplex PCR with slightly modified ARM-PCR produced TCR beta libraries. In the first two PCR rounds, TRBV1-TRBV30 forward primers were paired with a C-beta reverse primer, and each round lasted approximately 10 cycles. TCRdb re-called the multiplex PCR reads with MiXCR, one entry per CDR3 protein. Of roughly 100,000 distinct CDR3 sequences in the sample, approximately 82% were seen once. Co-extraction of RNA and DNA was performed on roughly 17-32 mg of unsorted bulk tissue. Sequences were obtained from liver tumor tissue from sampling region 3. Indicated subset: tumor region T3, left-lateral pole. All receptors come from a man aged 35 to 55 with primary liver carcinoma and hepatitis B virus infection.

Notes on this clonotype: Germline is not matched at one junction end, which may reflect a read error. The gene calls are TRBV11-2 and TRBJ2-5; D not certain. Germline values: CDR1 SGHAT, CDR2 FQNNGV. The CDR3 loop spans 15 amino acids. DNA for the CDR3: TGTGCCAGCAGCACCCGGTCAGCCCCAAGGGTGACCCAGCACTTC. Translated, it gives CASSTRSAPRVTQHF.

Comment on this clonotype: The conserved phenylalanine or tryptophan normally closing the CDR3 is absent here, so this likely arose from a read error. The CDR3 sequence: CASSRRTGGTDTQYL. The CDR3 coding sequence is TGTGCCAGCAGCCGAAGGACGGGGGGAACAGATACACAGTATCTT. V is TRBV4-2 and J is TRBJ2-3; 7 positions agree with TRBD2. The CDR3 extends over 15 amino acids. Germline-derived CDR1 and CDR2 are LGHNA and YNFKEQ.

Points on this clonotype: A read error is possible here, since a much larger clone lies one base away. The chain uses TRBV28 and TRBJ1-2; 9 bases are shared with TRBD1. This CDR3 is built from 15 residues. Germline-derived CDR1 and CDR2 are MDHEN and SYDVKM. DNA of the CDR3: TGTGCCAGCAGACCCTCGGACAGGGGTGTGGGGGGCTACAGCTTC. Translated: CASRPSDRGVGGYSF.

Comment on this clonotype: Given a much more abundant clone one base away, this may be a read error. The chain recombines TRBV21-1 with TRBJ1-1; TRBD1, the table's D call, lacks a check against the DNA. TRBV21-1 is described as a pseudogene. This CDR3 is built from 16 residues. The DNA of the CDR3 is TGTGCCAGCAGCAACAGGAGGGGGGAACGGAACACTGAAGCTTTCTTT. This codes for CASSNRRGERNTEAFF.

Comment on this clonotype: The conserved final phenylalanine or tryptophan is absent from the CDR3, which likely points to a read error. The rearrangement links TRBV6-2 or TRBV6-3 to TRBJ2-2; maybe TRBD2 (7 bases). The CDR3 contains 15 residues. Germline values: CDR1 MNHEY, CDR2 SVGEGT. CDR3 nucleotide sequence: TGTGCCACCAGTTACCTGGGGGGGGCTGCCGGGGAGCTGTTTATC. It translates to CATSYLGGAAGELFI.

As regards this clonotype: A read error may explain this, as a much larger clone is one base away. In this CDR3 the conserved last residue, phenylalanine or tryptophan, is missing, so a read error is likely. This chain connects TRBV28 to TRBJ1-6; D not certain. This CDR3 comprises 14 residues. Germline V gene sequence: CDR1 MDHEN, CDR2 SYDVKM. The V end was cut by 10 bases, the J end by 0 bases, with 10 bases between. CDR3 in DNA: TGTGCCATCCCGGGGAGCTCCTATAATTCACCCCTCCACATT. Its protein product is CAIPGSSYNSPLHI.

The gene calls are TRBV6-5 and TRBJ2-2, with TRBD2 as a possible D gene (5 bases). CDR3 length: 14 amino acids. Germline CDR1 reads MNHEY; CDR2 reads SVGAGI. Trimming cost V 6 bases and J 7 bases, with 15 bases left between them. CDR3 protein: CASSPSGGGGELFF. The CDR3 DNA reads as TGTGCCAGCAGCCCCAGCGGCGGTGGCGGGGAGCTGTTTTTT.

A word on this clonotype: A read error may produce the germline difference seen at one junction end. This rearrangement joins TRBV7-8 to TRBJ2-7; TRBD1 aligns across 8 bases. The CDR3 loop spans 15 amino acids. The germline V gene encodes CDR1 SGHVS and CDR2 FQNEAQ. The CDR3 region has the DNA TGTGCCGGCAGCGGAAACCTGGGACAGGACAACGAGCAGTACTTC. This sequence encodes CAGSGNLGQDNEQYF.

This clonotype was detected many times. The V gene is TRBV4-2, the J gene TRBJ2-5, with 10 bases aligning to TRBD2. The ends lost 1 base at V and 2 bases at J; junction bases unmatched: 10. This CDR3 is 18 amino acids long. Germline V gene sequence: CDR1 LGHNA, CDR2 YNFKEQ. The CDR3 nucleotides read TGTGCCAGCAGCCAAGTAGGTCTGGAACTAGCGGGACAAGAGACCCAGTACTTC. It yields the protein CASSQVGLELAGQETQYF.

The rearrangement joins TRBV6-1 to TRBJ2-3; D could derive from TRBD1 or TRBD2 (5 bases each). Germline values: CDR1 MNHNS, CDR2 SASEGT. The CDR3 spans 12 residues. The V and J ends lost 4 bases and 8 bases respectively, with 10 bases between them. CDR3 region: CASSAGGVTQYF. CDR3 DNA sequence: TGTGCCAGCAGTGCTGGGGGAGTTACGCAGTATTTT.

The table lists this clonotype with many counts. The chain is built from TRBV7-9 and TRBJ2-4; D is uncertain. The CDR3 runs 12 residues. In germline, CDR1 is SEHNR, CDR2 FQNEAQ (reference sequence). The germline V and J ends were trimmed by 4 bases and 4 bases, with 5 bases remaining between them. CDR3 loop: CASSSPKNIQYF. DNA for the CDR3: TGTGCCAGCAGCTCCCCAAAAAACATTCAGTACTTC. The full variable domain, completed using reference TRBV7-9 and TRBJ2-4, is DTGVSQNPRHKITKRGQNVTFRCDPISEHNRLYWYRQTLGQGPEFLTYFQNEAQLEKSRLLSDRFSAERPKGSFSTLEIQRTEQGDSAMYLCASSSPKNIQYFGAGTRLSVL.

V is TRBV7-9 and J is TRBJ2-1, with 14 bases identical to TRBD2. CDR1 and CDR2 from the germline V gene are SEHNR and FQNEAQ (reference sequence). CDR3 length: 18 amino acids. V lost 5 bases, J lost 0 bases, and 6 bases stayed unmatched. CDR3 amino acids: CASSPGTSGGCSYNEQFF. CDR3 DNA: TGTGCCAGCAGCCCTGGGACTAGCGGGGGATGCTCCTACAATGAGCAGTTCTTC.

About this clonotype itself: As the CDR3 is not closed by the conserved phenylalanine or tryptophan, this likely results from a read error. The genes are TRBV5-4 and TRBJ2-3; 10 bases are a match to TRBD1. CDR1 and CDR2 (germline): SGHNT, YYREEE (reference sequence). The CDR3 extends over 15 amino acids. The CDR3 here is CVSSGGTGGTDTQYV. As DNA, the CDR3 is TGTGTCAGCAGCGGAGGGACAGGGGGCACAGATACGCAGTATGTT.

A word on this clonotype: No conserved phenylalanine or tryptophan is present at the end of the CDR3, so a read error is the likely explanation. The rearrangement uses TRBV10-3 and TRBJ1-1; D unclear. The CDR3 runs 13 residues. Per the germline V gene, CDR1 is ENHRY and CDR2 is SYGVKD. Between the trimmed V and J ends, which lost 5 bases and 1 base, there was a span of 8 bases. Here the CDR3 reads CAISNHQNTEAFL. The CDR3 DNA sequence: TGTGCCATCAGTAATCACCAGAACACTGAAGCTTTCCTT.

The rearrangement uses TRBV29-1 and TRBJ1-4; D is uncertain. This CDR3 region has 13 residues. Germline assignment: CDR1 SQVTM and CDR2 ANQGSEA. V lost 5 bases, J lost 5 bases, and 12 bases lay in between. CDR3 loop: CSVTGKGNEKLFF. As DNA, the CDR3 is TGCAGCGTTACCGGGAAAGGGAATGAAAAACTGTTTTTT.

This clonotype appeared once. One end of the junction does not line up with germline, which may come from a read error. The chain is built from TRBV4-1 and TRBJ2-7, with D unresolved. Germline-derived CDR1 and CDR2 are MGHRA and YSYEKL. The CDR3 consists of 13 residues. This CDR3 reads CARSPCLLEEQYF. In nucleotides, the CDR3 is TGCGCCAGAAGCCCGTGCCTTCTCGAGGAGCAGTACTTC.

Remarks on this clonotype: The conserved final phenylalanine or tryptophan is absent from the CDR3, which likely points to a read error. The chain recombines TRBV11-2 with TRBJ2-3; D is unresolved. The germline gives CDR1 SGHAT, CDR2 FQNNGV. The CDR3 consists of 15 residues. The CDR3: CISSLDSLGTDTQYL. The DNA of the CDR3 is TGTATCAGCAGCTTAGATTCTCTGGGAACAGATACGCAGTATTTA.

Remarks on this clonotype: A much larger clone lies one base from this, so it may be a read error. The chain employs TRBV11-1 and TRBJ2-1; D gene ambiguous. Deletions cut 5 bases from V and 10 bases from J, with 9 bases between. This CDR3 has 11 amino acids. Germline V CDR1 and CDR2: SGHAT, FQDESV (reference sequence). The CDR3: CASSPHAEQFF. The DNA for the CDR3 is TGTGCCAGCAGCCCCCATGCGGAGCAGTTCTTC.

The chain employs TRBV6-2 or TRBV6-3 and TRBJ1-5; no firm D call. Trimming removed 2 bases at V and 7 bases at J, with 9 bases between. Germline V gene data show CDR1 as MNHEY and CDR2 as SVGEGT. The CDR3 has 13 amino acids. The CDR3 region has the DNA TGTGCCAGCAGTTACGACAACTACCAGCCCCAGCATTTT. Translated: CASSYDNYQPQHF.

Of note for this clonotype: One junction end disagrees with the germline gene, perhaps due to a read error. The V and J genes are TRBV29-1 and TRBJ2-3, with TRBD1 as a possible D gene (5 bases). Looked up from germline, CDR1 is SQVTM and CDR2 is ANQGSEA. CDR3 length: 16 residues. CDR3 amino acids: CGVAGVDERSTGTQYF. Here the CDR3 DNA reads TGCGGCGTCGCTGGAGTGGACGAACGTAGCACAGGTACGCAGTATTTT.

V usage is TRBV29-1 and J usage is TRBJ1-3, with D possibly being TRBD1 (5 bases). The CDR3 length is 12 residues. Trimming stripped 4 bases from V and 8 bases from J, with 12 bases between. Germline V gene lookup returns CDR1 SQVTM and CDR2 ANQGSEA. CDR3 in DNA: TGCAGCGTTGTGGCAGGGAGACACACCATATATTTT. This gives the protein CSVVAGRHTIYF.

The table lists this clonotype with a few counts. The chain carries TRBV6-2 or TRBV6-3 and TRBJ1-5, with unresolved D. Per germline, CDR1 MNHEY and CDR2 SVGEGT. The CDR3 spans 15 residues. Trimming removed 7 bases at V and 3 bases at J, with 16 bases between. The CDR3 here is CASTLTLGYNQPQHF. In nucleotides, the CDR3 is TGTGCCAGCACCCTCACACTGGGTTACAATCAGCCCCAGCATTTT.

The V gene is TRBV29-1, the J gene TRBJ2-4, with D perhaps assigned TRBD1 or TRBD2 (5 bases each). The germline CDR1 and CDR2 sequences are SQVTM and ANQGSEA. The V end was cut by 5 bases, the J end by 11 bases, with 19 bases between. The CDR3 runs to 13 residues. Written as DNA, the CDR3 is TGCAGCGTTACGGACATGTGGGGGAACTTTCAGTACTTC. It is translated as CSVTDMWGNFQYF.

V usage is TRBV29-1 and J usage is TRBJ2-5, with 10 positions matching TRBD1. The CDR3 contains 12 residues. Germline V gives CDR1 SQVTM, CDR2 ANQGSEA. V shed 8 bases, J shed 9 bases, and the junction held 9 bases outside the gene matches. CDR3 loop: CSLWDRGGAQYF. The CDR3 DNA follows: TGCAGCTTGTGGGACAGGGGAGGGGCCCAGTACTTC.

This clonotype is labeled medium-sized. This chain links TRBV5-4 with TRBJ2-7, with 7 bases aligning to TRBD1. Germline V gene lookup returns CDR1 SGHNT and CDR2 YYREEE (reference sequence). Germline trimming cut 2 bases from V and 5 bases from J; bases unmatched to any gene: 4. The CDR3 spans 13 residues. CDR3 protein: CASSLQGLDEQYF. In nucleotides, the CDR3 is TGTGCCAGCAGCTTACAGGGGCTGGACGAGCAGTACTTC.

A word on this clonotype: The junction departs from germline at one end; a sequencing error may be responsible. This chain joins TRBV29-1 and TRBJ2-5; TRBD1 matches 11 bases. This CDR3 comprises 15 residues. CDR1 SQVTM and CDR2 ANQGSEA come from the germline V gene. The CDR3 is CSVETDRGRAETQYF. The DNA for the CDR3 is TGCAGTGTTGAAACGGACAGGGGGCGGGCAGAGACCCAGTACTTC. The whole variable domain, remainder taken from reference TRBV29-1 and TRBJ2-5, is SAVISQKPSRDICQRGTSLTIQCQVDSQVTMMFWYRQQPGQSLTLIATANQGSEATYESGFVIDKFPISRPNLTFSTLTVSNMSPEDSSIYLCSVETDRGRAETQYFGPGTRLLVL.

As concerns this clonotype: This sequence may be a read error, since a much larger clone differs from it by one base. The CDR3 bases are TGTGCCAGCAGGCCAGCGGACTTAGATACCCAGTACTTC. It is translated as CASRPADLDTQYF. The V gene is TRBV28, the J gene TRBJ2-5; weak D call: TRBD2 (5 bases). This CDR3 region has 13 residues. Trimming cost V 6 bases and J 8 bases, with 16 bases left between them. CDR1 is MDHEN and CDR2 is SYDVKM in the germline V gene.

As concerns this clonotype: An end of the junction does not agree with germline; a read error may underlie this. The chain is built from TRBV29-1 and TRBJ2-1; 8 nucleotides match TRBD1. This CDR3 is built from 14 residues. The V gene's germline CDR1 is SQVTM and CDR2 ANQGSEA. CDR3 sequence: CSVPTGGFYNEEFF. The CDR3 bases are TGCAGCGTTCCAACAGGGGGGTTCTACAATGAGGAGTTCTTC.